The rows below give T cell receptor beta chains drawn from one sample of a study of blood T cell repertoires in COVID-19. The table came from immunoSEQ multiplex PCR; TCRdb's copy has only in-frame clones and leaves some out. The data show some 85,000 clones, nearly 90% seen once. Sequencing was done on a sample of peripheral blood. Receptors originate from a man over 45 with acute or convalescent COVID-19. Each CDR3 is given with its conserved first and last residue. Fields, in order: J gene, clone size, D gene, V gene, CDR3 protein, CDR3 DNA. The D gene is left open where the match is weak. The size field is filled for only some rows; it gives once, few, many or a size class.

TRBJ1-1	-	-	TRBV28	CATEVPVNTEAFF	TGTGCCACCGAGGTCCCAGTGAACACTGAAGCTTTCTTT
TRBJ1-5	-	-	TRBV5-1	CASSLALNQPQHF	TGCGCCAGCAGCTTGGCCCTGAATCAGCCCCAGCATTTT
TRBJ1-1	-	TRBD1	TRBV5-1	CASSSGTGNTEAFF	TGCGCCAGCAGCTCCGGGACAGGGAACACTGAAGCTTTCTTT
TRBJ2-7	-	TRBD2	TRBV7-8	CASSLVSGTHGEQYF	TGTGCCAGCAGCTTAGTTAGCGGGACCCATGGGGAGCAGTACTTC
TRBJ2-1	once	-	TRBV24-1	CATSDLGRGNYNEQFF	TGTGCCACCAGTGACCTGGGCCGAGGGAACTACAATGAGCAGTTCTTC
TRBJ1-3	-	-	TRBV6-1	CASSDQRGTGNTIYF	TGTGCCAGCAGTGACCAGCGGGGAACTGGAAACACCATATATTTT
TRBJ1-2	-	-	TRBV30	CAWSDRVGGYTF	TGTGCCTGGAGTGACAGGGTGGGTGGCTACACCTTC
TRBJ1-2	-	TRBD1	TRBV19	CASSITSTGGGGYTF	TGTGCCAGTAGTATTACCTCGACAGGGGGCGGAGGCTACACCTTC
TRBJ1-1	once	-	TRBV6-5	CASSYSLDSTEAFF	TGTGCCAGCAGTTACTCGTTAGACAGCACTGAAGCTTTCTTT
TRBJ2-5	-	TRBD1	TRBV12-5	CASGSGQGETQYF	TGTGCTAGTGGTTCGGGACAGGGGGAGACCCAGTACTTC
TRBJ1-2	-	-	TRBV2	CASSLQAINYGYTF	TGTGCCAGCAGCCTACAGGCGATTAACTATGGCTACACCTTC
TRBJ1-4	once	-	TRBV4-2	CATAPGLGTEKLFF	TGTGCCACCGCGCCGGGACTAGGGACTGAAAAACTGTTTTTT
TRBJ2-7	-	-	TRBV9	CASGEGYEQYF	TGTGCCAGCGGTGAGGGCTACGAGCAGTACTTC
TRBJ1-2	-	-	TRBV15	CATSRDEAGGVGYTF	TGTGCCACCAGCAGAGATGAGGCGGGCGGGGTAGGCTACACCTTC
TRBJ1-1	few	-	TRBV5-4	CASSFEQAGRGEAFF	TGTGCCAGCAGCTTTGAGCAAGCAGGGCGGGGGGAAGCTTTCTTT
TRBJ1-3	once	-	TRBV5-1	CASSLAGDSGNTIYF	TGCGCCAGCAGCTTGGCAGGGGACTCTGGAAACACCATATATTTT
TRBJ1-6	-	TRBD1	TRBV30	CAWSRTGGMPALHF	TGTGCCTGGAGCAGAACAGGGGGTATGCCGGCCCTCCACTTT
TRBJ2-5	-	TRBD2	TRBV7-8	CASSFRTSGGRETQYF	TGTGCCAGCAGCTTCCGGACTAGCGGGGGACGAGAGACCCAGTACTTC
TRBJ1-3	-	-	TRBV28	CASKGGVGNTIYF	TGTGCCAGCAAGGGAGGGGTCGGAAACACCATATATTTT
TRBJ2-5	-	-	TRBV7-8	CASTLRLLNKETQYF	TGTGCCAGCACTTTACGACTACTCAATAAAGAGACCCAGTACTTC
TRBJ1-6	-	-	TRBV11-2	CASSPGFNSPLHF	TGTGCCAGCAGCCCGGGTTTTAATTCACCCCTCCACTTT